Listed here is a single T cell receptor beta chain. The record originates from a study of control samples from healthy donors and cancer patients. The assay was immunoSEQ multiplex PCR, and TCRdb's table has in-frame clones only and misses some. The sample includes tens of thousands of clones, 87% of them seen just once. With 5 bases removed from V and 1 base from J, the gap between germline ends came to 8 bases. The germline CDR1 and CDR2 sequences are SGHAT and FQDESV (reference sequence). This CDR3 has 14 residues. The chain recombines TRBV11-1 with TRBJ2-2; D is unresolved. This receptor was obtained from a man aged 55 to 70 with head and neck cancer. What was sequenced was PBMCs. CDR3 sequence reads: CASSLLMNTGELFF. In DNA, the CDR3 is TGTGCCAGCAGCCTCCTCATGAACACCGGGGAGCTGTTTTTT. Based on the CDR3 plus reference TRBV11-1 and TRBJ2-2, the full variable domain is EAEVAQSPRYKITEKSQAVAFWCDPISGHATLYWYRQILGQGPELLVQFQDESVVDDSQLPKDRFSAERLKGVDSTLKIQPAELGDSAMYLCASSLLMNTGELFFGEGSRLTVL.